This T cell receptor (beta chain) originates from a study of regulatory T cells in long-lasting Graves disease (dated by TCRdb to the early 2020s). Study-wide context: Newly diagnosed Graves' disease patients had taken antithyroid drugs for less than 3 months. Patients with persistent Graves' disease were compared with patients with newly diagnosed Graves' disease using TCR sequencing and RNA sequencing of peripheral blood. The study was conducted in China and was registered as a clinical trial. TCR sequencing covered some 13 persistent and 20 newly diagnosed Graves' disease patients, around 35 samples in total.

This clonotype has at least ten counts. Its antigen is still unknown. Base qualities were left out, and no much larger clone turns up one base away. Libraries came from multiplex PCR. The sequencer was an Illumina HiSeq 4000. To build TCR beta libraries, CDR3 regions were amplified by Arm-PCR using iRepertoire HTBI primers. Before sequencing, the PCR products underwent gel purification. In the paper's pipeline: A total of fewer than 80 TRBV and 14 TRBJ segments were identified across samples and were used for gene usage analysis of CDR3 amino acid clonotypes. COPE and FqMerger were used to merge filtered high-quality paired reads into contigs. BLAST was used to align contigs to the IMGT TRBV, TRBD and TRBJ reference genes, and CDR3 was defined following IMGT. Any clonotype with a frequency above 0.1% was classified as a highly expanded clone. Repertoire diversity was measured by Shannon entropy, and V-J evenness by the Gini coefficient. Public clonotypes were defined as clonotypes shared by more than one individual. The raw public data were reprocessed by TCRdb itself: fastp quality trimming at Q25, MiXCR clonotype calling, in-frame beta chains only. All rows with the same CDR3 protein become a single entry with the most common DNA and genes. The authors' filters were not applied to this entry. For this sample the table gives 400,000 to 500,000 distinct CDR3 sequences, of which 12% to 15% were detected only once. The top ten clones comprise about 15% of the sample.

Per the publication, the time point label means: newly diagnosed GD, antithyroid drugs for less than 3 months. RNA was extracted from PBMCs in TRIzol for both TCR sequencing and RNA sequencing. The diagnosis of Graves' disease followed American Thyroid Association guidelines. Patients were recruited from an endocrinology department in Xi'an, China. From each patient, around 8.3 milliliters of peripheral blood was collected into an EDTA anticoagulant tube. PBMCs were isolated by Ficoll Paque Plus density gradient separation without further T cell sorting. An Agilent 2100 Bioanalyzer and agarose gel were used to check RNA quality, while a NanoDrop 2000 measured RNA concentration. Taken from the germline V gene, the CDR1 and CDR2 loops are MDHEN and SYDVKM. Measured from the cysteine to the phenylalanine, the CDR3 is 15 residues long. Of the read, only the CDR3 DNA is kept; its 45 bases are in frame from base 1. Germline trimming: 5 bases from V, 5 bases from J; junction bases outside gene matches: 10.

Overall study results and their limits: Compared with newly diagnosed patients, patients with persistent Graves' disease had lower TCR Shannon entropy and fewer highly expanded clones, which suggests clonal expansion. The authors acknowledged the small sample size as a limitation that may reduce accuracy. More public clonotypes were shared among persistent patients (approximately 3,000) than among newly diagnosed patients (roughly 1,000). TRBV28, TRBJ1-2 and TRBJ2-5 were preferentially used in persistent disease, while TRBV20-1 and TRBJ2-1 were favored in newly diagnosed disease. Because the primary lesion, thyroid tissue, could not be accessed, the study looked at peripheral blood alone. Only the TCR beta chain was sequenced and analyzed.

This sample was also put to use in a study of T cells in Graves' hyperthyroidism and ophthalmopathy. The second investigation adds: A patient counted as having stable Graves' hyperthyroidism if no progression to ophthalmopathy occurred over 18 months of follow-up. Hyperthyroidism patients were aged 18 to 65 years and newly diagnosed, with disease duration of less than 2 months. Any patient with an uncontrolled infection, another autoimmune disease, pregnancy or lactation was excluded. Diagnoses were based on clinical symptoms, serum thyroxine and TRAb, thyroid ultrasound and orbital computed tomography. For the first round of RT-PCR on the TCR CDR3, the HTBI primer set was used together with the Qiagen OneStep RT-PCR kit. Most expanded thyroid clonotypes (frequency above 0.001) were also detected in blood, suggesting blood repertoires may reflect thyroid immune responses. A model built on a 13 V-J signature distinguished ophthalmopathy from stable hyperthyroidism, reaching roughly 88% sensitivity and about 81% specificity in cross-validation and 80%/75% in testing. In validation, the model predicted progression to ophthalmopathy with 55% to 71% sensitivity and around 72% specificity, a median of around 6.6 months before onset. TCR V-J signatures able to tell the groups apart were searched for in a discovery cohort of 90 to 100 patients, of whom more than 40 had Graves' ophthalmopathy and 55 to 60 had stable Graves' hyperthyroidism. Whether ophthalmopathy could be predicted prospectively was tested in an independent validation cohort made up of roughly 19 hyperthyroidism patients plus 17 patients who later progressed to ophthalmopathy. The approximately 100 discovery patients were randomly divided into training and test sets at a 7:3 ratio. Thyroid tissue and blood T-cell repertoires from six Graves' hyperthyroidism patients were also compared in the study. After blood sampling, hyperthyroidism patients were treated with methimazole at a starting dose of 30 mg daily, and ophthalmopathy patients were treated with high-dose intravenous methylprednisolone. A second multiplex PCR round built the libraries, followed by size selection and purification. Paired-end sequencing of the libraries was performed with 100 bp reads on an Illumina HiSeq2000. SOAPnuke was used to process the raw data, throwing out any read that contained adapters or uncalled bases, had a mean Phred below 15, or lacked an exact constant-primer or identifier match. High-quality paired reads were merged with COPE v1.2.5, and unique nucleotide sequences were defined as clonotypes. MiTCR v1.1 was used to align the clonotypes against IMGT TRBV, TRBD and TRBJ reference segments. The analysis was restricted to V-J combinations with a frequency above 0.0001, which together covered roughly 99% of the repertoires. The TCS score was defined as the ratio of F50 (clonal expansion) to E x V (chaos), calculated using BLOSUM62-based TCRdist between CDR3 peptides within each V-J. Welch's t-statistics and random forest reduced around 510 V-J features to some 14, which were used in a naive Bayes classifier (R e1071). Sample size was not statistically predetermined, and blinding of investigators to group allocation was not performed. According to the paper, TCR Vbeta CDR3 sequencing was carried out on approximately 140 peripheral blood samples, which came from around 43 ophthalmopathy, around 75 hyperthyroidism and around 17 progressor patients.

This specimen was peripheral blood mononuclear cells (PBMCs), taken at new diagnosis, from a patient treated with antithyroid drugs. The rearranged chain carries TRBV28 and TRBJ2-5; TRBD2 matches 8 bases in the middle. The clonotype originates from a woman aged 50 to 65 with Graves disease. Donor details come from another sample of the same person, matched by shared clones. The CDR3 in this case is CASSPGLARRETQYF. The DNA sequence is as follows: TGTGCCAGCAGTCCAGGACTAGCCCGACGTGAGACCCAGTACTTC.